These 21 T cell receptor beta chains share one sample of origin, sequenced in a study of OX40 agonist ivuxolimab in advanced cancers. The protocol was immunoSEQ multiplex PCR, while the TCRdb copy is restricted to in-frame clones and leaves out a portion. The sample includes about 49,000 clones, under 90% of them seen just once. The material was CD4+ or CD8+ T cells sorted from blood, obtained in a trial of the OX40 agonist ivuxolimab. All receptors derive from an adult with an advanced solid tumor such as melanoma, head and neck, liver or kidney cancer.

CDR3 sequence: CASSEVAGAHSGAQYF. The CDR3 nucleotides read TGTGCCAGCAGTGAAGTGGCGGGGGCGCACTCAGGTGCGCAGTATTTT. The chain carries TRBV2 and TRBJ2-3, with a tentative D call TRBD2 (7 bases). V was shortened by 1 base and J by 10 bases, with 21 bases between the two germline ends. The CDR3 consists of 16 residues. Germline V gene lookup returns CDR1 SNHLY and CDR2 FYNNEI.

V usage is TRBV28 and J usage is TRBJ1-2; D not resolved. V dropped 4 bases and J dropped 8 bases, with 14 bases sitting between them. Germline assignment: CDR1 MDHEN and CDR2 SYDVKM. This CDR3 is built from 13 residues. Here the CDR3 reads CASSSIEVTGYTF. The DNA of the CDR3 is TGTGCCAGCAGTTCGATTGAGGTGACGGGCTACACCTTC.

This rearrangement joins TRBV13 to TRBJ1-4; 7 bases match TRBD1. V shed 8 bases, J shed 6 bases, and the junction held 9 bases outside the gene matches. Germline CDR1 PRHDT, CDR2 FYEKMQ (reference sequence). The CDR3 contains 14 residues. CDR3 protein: CASSGGQQDEKLFF. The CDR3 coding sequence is TGTGCCAGCTCGGGGGGACAGCAGGATGAAAAACTGTTTTTT.

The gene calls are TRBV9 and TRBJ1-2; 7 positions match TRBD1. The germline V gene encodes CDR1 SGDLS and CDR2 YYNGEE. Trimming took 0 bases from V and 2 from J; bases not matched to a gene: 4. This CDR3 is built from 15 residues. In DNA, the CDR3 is TGTGCCAGCAGCGTAGCTCCGACAGGGAACTATGGCTACACCTTC. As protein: CASSVAPTGNYGYTF.

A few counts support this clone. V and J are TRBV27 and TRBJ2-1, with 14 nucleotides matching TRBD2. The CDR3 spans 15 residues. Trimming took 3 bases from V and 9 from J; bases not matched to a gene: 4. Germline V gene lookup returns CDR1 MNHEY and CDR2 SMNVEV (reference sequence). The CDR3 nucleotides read TGTGCCAGCAGTTTTGGGACTAGCGGGAGAACTGAGCAGTTCTTC. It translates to CASSFGTSGRTEQFF.

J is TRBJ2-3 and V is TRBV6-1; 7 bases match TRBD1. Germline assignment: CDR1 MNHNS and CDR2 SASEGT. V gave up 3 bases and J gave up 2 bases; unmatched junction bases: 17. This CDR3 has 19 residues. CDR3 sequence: CASSDPLTGLVSITDTQYF. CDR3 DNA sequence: TGTGCCAGCAGTGATCCGTTGACAGGGCTAGTTTCGATCACAGATACGCAGTATTTT.

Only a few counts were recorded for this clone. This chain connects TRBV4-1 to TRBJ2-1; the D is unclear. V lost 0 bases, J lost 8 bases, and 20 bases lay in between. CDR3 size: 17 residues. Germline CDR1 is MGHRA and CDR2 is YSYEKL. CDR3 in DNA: TGCGCCAGCAGCCAAGATTCGGGCACCATGGGTAATCATGAGCAGTTCTTC. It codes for CASSQDSGTMGNHEQFF.

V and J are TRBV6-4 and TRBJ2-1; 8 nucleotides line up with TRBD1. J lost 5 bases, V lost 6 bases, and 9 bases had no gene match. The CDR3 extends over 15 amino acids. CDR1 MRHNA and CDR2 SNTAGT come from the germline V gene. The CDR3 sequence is CASSPQQGDHNEQFF. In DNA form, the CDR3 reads TGTGCCAGCAGCCCTCAACAGGGGGACCACAATGAGCAGTTCTTC.

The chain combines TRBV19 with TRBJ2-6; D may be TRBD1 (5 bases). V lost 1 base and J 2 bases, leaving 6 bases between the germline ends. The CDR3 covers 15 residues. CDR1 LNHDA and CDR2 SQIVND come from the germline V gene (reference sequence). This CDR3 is CASSIGGAGANVLTF. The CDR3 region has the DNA TGTGCCAGTAGTATAGGGGGCGCTGGGGCCAACGTCCTGACTTTC.

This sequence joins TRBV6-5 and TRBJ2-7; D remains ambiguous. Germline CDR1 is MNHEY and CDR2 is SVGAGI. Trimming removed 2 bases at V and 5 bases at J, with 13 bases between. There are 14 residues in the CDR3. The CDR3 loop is CASSYDPPLDEQYV. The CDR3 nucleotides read TGTGCCAGCAGTTACGACCCGCCTCTGGACGAGCAGTACGTC.

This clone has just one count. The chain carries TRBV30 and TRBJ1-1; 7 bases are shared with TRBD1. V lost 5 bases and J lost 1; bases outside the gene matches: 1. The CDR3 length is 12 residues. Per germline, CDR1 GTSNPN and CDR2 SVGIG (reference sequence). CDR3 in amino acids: CAWQGGNTEAFF. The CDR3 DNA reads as TGTGCCTGGCAGGGGGGGAACACTGAAGCTTTCTTT.

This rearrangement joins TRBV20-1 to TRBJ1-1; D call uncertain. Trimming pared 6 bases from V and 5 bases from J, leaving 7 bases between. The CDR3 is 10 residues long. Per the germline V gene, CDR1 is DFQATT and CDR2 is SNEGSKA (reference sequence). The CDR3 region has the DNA TGCAGTGCCCGGAGGACTGAAGCTTTCTTT. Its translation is CSARRTEAFF.

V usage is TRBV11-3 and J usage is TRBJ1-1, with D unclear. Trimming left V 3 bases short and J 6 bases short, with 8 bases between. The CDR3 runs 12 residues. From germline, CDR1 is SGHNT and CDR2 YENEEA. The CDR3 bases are TGTGCCAGCAGCTTGTGGGAGGCTGAAGCTTTCTTT. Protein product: CASSLWEAEAFF. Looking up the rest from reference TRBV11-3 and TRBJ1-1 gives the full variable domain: EAGVVQSPRYKIIEKKQPVAFWCNPISGHNTLYWYLQNLGQGPELLIRYENEEAVDDSQLPKDRFSAERLKGVDSTLKIQPAELGDSAVYLCASSLWEAEAFFGQGTRLTVV.

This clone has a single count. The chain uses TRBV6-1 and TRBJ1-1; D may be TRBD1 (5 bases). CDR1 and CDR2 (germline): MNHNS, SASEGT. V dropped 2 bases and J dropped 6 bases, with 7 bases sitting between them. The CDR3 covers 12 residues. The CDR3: CASSEMGAEAFF. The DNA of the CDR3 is TGTGCCAGCAGTGAAATGGGGGCTGAAGCTTTCTTT.

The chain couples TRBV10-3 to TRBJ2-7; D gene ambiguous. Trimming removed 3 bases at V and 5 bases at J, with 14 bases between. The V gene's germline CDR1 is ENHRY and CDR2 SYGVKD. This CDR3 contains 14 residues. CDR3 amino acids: CAISERQARDEQYF. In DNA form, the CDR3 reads TGTGCCATCAGTGAAAGGCAGGCCCGCGACGAGCAGTACTTC.

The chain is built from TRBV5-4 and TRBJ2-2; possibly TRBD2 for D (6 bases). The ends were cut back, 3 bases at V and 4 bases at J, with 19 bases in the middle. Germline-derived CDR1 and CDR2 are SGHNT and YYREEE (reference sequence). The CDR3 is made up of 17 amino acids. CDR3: CASSWLGGGSGTGELFF. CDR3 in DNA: TGTGCCAGCAGCTGGCTCGGTGGGGGGAGTGGCACCGGGGAGCTGTTTTTT.

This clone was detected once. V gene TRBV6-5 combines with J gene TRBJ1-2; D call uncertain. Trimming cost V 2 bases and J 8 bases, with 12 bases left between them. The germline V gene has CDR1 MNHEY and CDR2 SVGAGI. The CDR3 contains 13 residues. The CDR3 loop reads CASSYDISLGYTF. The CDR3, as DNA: TGTGCCAGCAGTTACGACATCTCCCTGGGCTACACCTTC.

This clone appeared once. The CDR3 sequence: CASSPTGTGELFF. The CDR3, as DNA: TGTGCCAGCAGCCCTACAGGCACCGGGGAGCTGTTTTTT. The J gene is TRBJ2-2, the V gene TRBV28, with D perhaps TRBD1 (5 bases). CDR1 is MDHEN and CDR2 is SYDVKM in the germline V gene. Trimming pared 6 bases from V and 4 bases from J, leaving 9 bases between. The CDR3 extends over 13 amino acids.

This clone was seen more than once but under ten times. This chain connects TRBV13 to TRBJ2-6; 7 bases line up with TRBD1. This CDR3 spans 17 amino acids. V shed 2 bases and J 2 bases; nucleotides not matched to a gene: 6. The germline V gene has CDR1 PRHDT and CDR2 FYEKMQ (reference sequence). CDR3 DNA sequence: TGTGCCAGCAGCTTATCCCAGGGGGTGGCTGGGGCCAACGTCCTGACTTTC. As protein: CASSLSQGVAGANVLTF.

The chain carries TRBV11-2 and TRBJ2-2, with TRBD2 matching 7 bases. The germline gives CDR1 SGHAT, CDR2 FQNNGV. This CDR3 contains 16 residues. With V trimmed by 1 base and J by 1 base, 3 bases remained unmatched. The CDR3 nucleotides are TGTGCCAGCAGCTTAGCCCTAGCGGAGAACACCGGGGAGCTGTTTTTT. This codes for CASSLALAENTGELFF.

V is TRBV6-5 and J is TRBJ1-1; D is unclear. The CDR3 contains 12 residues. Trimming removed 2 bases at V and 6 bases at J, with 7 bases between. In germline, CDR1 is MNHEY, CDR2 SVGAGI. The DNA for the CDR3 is TGTGCCAGCAGTTACAGGTACTCTGAAGCTTTCTTT. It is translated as CASSYRYSEAFF.